This TCR beta chain was observed in a study of blood T cell repertoires in COVID-19. Study-wide background: The origin of the acute and convalescent COVID-19 samples was the United States, Italy and Spain.

Per the study methods: Researchers report that nucleated cell counts were estimated from reference gene primer amplification. Sequencing used immunoSEQ multiplex PCR; TCRdb keeps in-frame clones, though not all of them. V, J and clone size were drawn from that table, and D and trimming were deduced from the DNA. Counted here are under 150,000 clones, over 75% occurring once; the ten biggest clones make up about 9.9%. V lost 5 bases to trimming and J lost 4 bases, with 9 bases between them. Germline V gene lookup returns CDR1 MNHEY and CDR2 SVGAGI. CDR3 length: 14 amino acids. The rearrangement uses TRBV6-5 and TRBJ1-6; unclear D gene. This sequence originates from a man aged 40-49 years with active or convalescent COVID-19. Sample: peripheral blood. This CDR3 is CASSTQQYNSPLHF. The CDR3 DNA sequence: TGTGCCAGCAGTACGCAACAGTATAATTCACCCCTCCACTTT.